This TCR beta chain was observed in a study of cytomegalovirus exposure and HLA in healthy donors. The PCR employed 60 Vbeta primers together with 13 Jbeta primers. Assay: immunoSEQ multiplex PCR; the TCRdb copy retains only in-frame clones and omits some. The repertoire holds just over 150,000 clones, around 80% seen once, with about 6.8% in the top ten. What was sequenced was PBMCs. The clonotype originates from a man aged 45-65 years in good health and CMV-seropositive.

The CDR3 reads CASTTRGELFF. CDR3 DNA: TGTGCCAGCACGACTAGGGGGGAGCTGTTTTTT. The chain carries TRBV2 and TRBJ2-2, with a weak D call TRBD2 (6 bases). Germline CDR1 and CDR2: SNHLY and FYNNEI. V lost 7 bases and J lost 8, with 8 bases in between. The CDR3 loop spans 11 amino acids.